Each of the 30 T cell receptor beta chains below was sequenced from the same sample in a study of post-analysis software for immune sequencing data. Overall study findings and caveats: Controls showed lower frequencies than patients for five TRBV segments, and TRBV5-6, TRBV5-1 and TRBV20-1 were among these.

Built from TCR beta cDNA, the libraries had unique molecular identifiers in them. MiXCR, run by TCRdb on the PCR reads, gives a single entry per CDR3 protein. The top ten hold about 4.8% of the sample, which has 800,000 to 950,000 distinct CDR3 sequences, 53% seen once. What these receptors recognize is not known. Source material: blood. These receptors came from a girl aged 10-17 years with multiple sclerosis.

V usage is TRBV6-2 or TRBV6-3 and J usage is TRBJ2-1; 9 nucleotides line up with TRBD2. Germline CDR1 is MNHEY and CDR2 is SVGEGT. V lost 0 bases and J lost 7; bases outside the gene matches: 13. The CDR3 runs to 18 residues. This chain's CDR3 is CASSYSNRREGLLNEQFF. CDR3 sequence (DNA): TGTGCCAGCAGTTACTCGAATCGGCGGGAGGGCCTTTTGAATGAGCAGTTCTTC.

This clonotype was counted between two and nine times. The rearrangement links TRBV20-1 to TRBJ1-1, with D perhaps TRBD1 (5 bases). From germline, CDR1 is DFQATT and CDR2 SNEGSKA (reference sequence). CDR3 length: 14 amino acids. V was trimmed by 8 bases and J by 4 bases, leaving 20 bases between them. CDR3: CSPKVGGDSTEAFF. The CDR3 DNA follows: TGCAGTCCCAAGGTTGGAGGGGATAGCACTGAAGCTTTCTTT.

The chain has TRBV25-1 and TRBJ2-1; D is perhaps TRBD2 (5 bases). The CDR3 has 14 residues. V was clipped by 1 base and J by 6 bases, with 10 bases between them. Germline V gene data show CDR1 as MGHDK and CDR2 as SYGVNS. The CDR3 nucleotides are TGTGCCAGCAGTGAATCCGTAGGAGGCAATGAGCAGTTCTTC. The encoded protein is CASSESVGGNEQFF.

About this clonotype itself: At one boundary the junction diverges from the germline segment, which might be a read error. The rearrangement uses TRBV7-9 and TRBJ1-5, with unresolved D. The CDR3 contains 15 residues. Germline lookup yields CDR1 SEHNR and CDR2 FQNEAQ (reference sequence). CDR3 loop: CAGSLGSFSNQPQHF. DNA for the CDR3: TGTGCCGGCAGCCTTGGGTCATTTAGCAATCAGCCCCAGCATTTT. Full variable domain (remainder filled in from reference TRBV7-9 and TRBJ1-5): DTGVSQNPRHKITKRGQNVTFRCDPISEHNRLYWYRQTLGQGPEFLTYFQNEAQLEKSRLLSDRFSAERPKGSFSTLEIQRTEQGDSAMYLCAGSLGSFSNQPQHFGDGTRLSIL.

V and J are TRBV5-1 and TRBJ2-7; D is ambiguous. CDR3 length: 16 residues. Trimming took 0 bases from V and 2 from J, leaving 15 bases between them. Germline V CDR1 and CDR2: SGHRS, YFSETQ. CDR3 DNA: TGCGCCAGCAGCTTGGTTGTGGGTCCGGCCACCTACGAGCAGTACTTC. It is translated as CASSLVVGPATYEQYF.

This clonotype appeared a few times. This sequence joins TRBV9 and TRBJ2-5; D is perhaps TRBD2 (6 bases). Germline values: CDR1 SGDLS, CDR2 YYNGEE. V lost 6 bases to trimming and J lost 2 bases, with 17 bases between them. The CDR3 is made up of 15 amino acids. The CDR3 nucleotides read TGTGCCAGCAACGAGGGTGTCGGAGGGCAAGAGACCCAGTACTTC. Its translation: CASNEGVGGQETQYF.

This clonotype was counted between two and nine times. The gene calls are TRBV25-1 and TRBJ2-5; a possible D gene is TRBD1 (6 bases). The DNA end is a closer match to TRBJ2-7, so the J assignment may be wrong. Germline V gene data show CDR1 as MGHDK and CDR2 as SYGVNS. The CDR3 totals 17 residues. For the CDR3, the DNA is TGTGCCAGCAGCGCTACCATAAACAGGGTTGGTACCTACGAGCAGTACTTC. Amino acids: CASSATINRVGTYEQYF.

This clonotype has only one observation. The V gene is TRBV12-3 or TRBV12-4, the J gene TRBJ1-5; 10 positions agree with TRBD1. The J segment lost 7 bases and the V segment lost 5 bases, leaving 8 bases of the junction unmatched. The CDR3 has 15 residues. CDR3 DNA: TGTGCCAGCAGTCTGGGGACAGGGGTTTCCCAGCCCCAGCATTTT. Translated: CASSLGTGVSQPQHF.

The chain is built from TRBV7-6 and TRBJ1-5; unclear D gene. The V gene lost 1 base and the J gene lost 6 bases, with 10 bases spanning the gap. This CDR3 contains 14 residues. CDR1 SGHVS and CDR2 FNYEAQ come from the germline V gene. The CDR3: CASSLEASCQPQHF. The CDR3 DNA reads TGTGCCAGCAGCTTAGAGGCATCATGTCAGCCCCAGCATTTT. The full variable domain, its missing parts supplied by reference TRBV7-6 and TRBJ1-5, is GAGVSQSPRYKVTKRGQDVALRCDPISGHVSLYWYRQALGQGPEFLTYFNYEAQQDKSGLPNDRFSAERPEGSISTLTIQRTEQRDSAMYRCASSLEASCQPQHFGDGTRLSIL.

J is TRBJ1-2 and V is TRBV29-1; D is possibly TRBD1 (5 bases). V gave up 0 bases and J gave up 6 bases, with 14 bases separating them. Germline CDR1 reads SQVTM; CDR2 reads ANQGSEA. This CDR3 spans 14 amino acids. In DNA form, the CDR3 reads TGCAGCGTTGAAGATGATAGACAGTTCAATGGCTACACCTTC. The encoded protein is CSVEDDRQFNGYTF.

This clonotype turned up a few times. V is TRBV25-1 and J is TRBJ2-1; D possibly corresponds to TRBD1 (6 bases). The CDR3 is made up of 14 amino acids. Deletions cut 1 base from V and 8 bases from J, with 12 bases between. Per the germline V gene, CDR1 is MGHDK and CDR2 is SYGVNS. CDR3 sequence reads: CASSEWTAADEQFF. The CDR3 DNA is TGTGCCAGCAGTGAATGGACAGCGGCCGATGAGCAGTTCTTC.

This clonotype was observed a few times. The chain employs TRBV12-3 or TRBV12-4 and TRBJ2-7, with 14 bases identical to TRBD2. The J call is doubtful: the DNA matches TRBJ2-5 better. The CDR3 spans 15 residues. Here the CDR3 DNA reads TGTGCCAGCACCGGGACTAGCGGGAGAGGGGAGACCCAGTACTTC. It yields the protein CASTGTSGRGETQYF.

J is TRBJ2-7 and V is TRBV7-9; TRBD1 or TRBD2 may be the D gene (5 bases each). CDR3 length: 15 residues. The V gene lost 1 base and the J gene lost 2 bases, with 12 bases spanning the gap. Per the germline V gene, CDR1 is SEHNR and CDR2 is FQNEAQ (reference sequence). For the CDR3, the DNA is TGTGCCAGCAGCTTAGGGGCAGGGAGCACCTACGAGCAGTACTTC. Translated, it gives CASSLGAGSTYEQYF.

The chain links TRBV7-8 to TRBJ2-7; 9 positions agree with TRBD1. Germline values: CDR1 SGHVS, CDR2 FQNEAQ. V lost 4 bases, J lost 2 bases, and 9 bases stayed unmatched. The CDR3 covers 16 residues. Here the CDR3 DNA reads TGTGCCAGCAGCTCCTACCGGGACAGGGTCCCCTACGAGCAGTACTTC. This codes for CASSSYRDRVPYEQYF. The whole variable domain, filled in from reference TRBV7-8 and TRBJ2-7, reads GAGVSQSPRYKVAKRGQDVALRCDPISGHVSLFWYQQALGQGPEFLTYFQNEAQLDKSGLPSDRFFAERPEGSVSTLKIQRTQQEDSAVYLCASSSYRDRVPYEQYFGPGTRLTVT.

The rearrangement joins TRBV20-1 to TRBJ2-4; TRBD2 matches at 12 bases. Germline lookup yields CDR1 DFQATT and CDR2 SNEGSKA (reference sequence). V shed 5 bases and J 3 bases; nucleotides not matched to a gene: 5. The CDR3 is 15 residues long. CDR3 coding DNA: TGCAGTGCTTCGGGACTAGCGGGCCTCAAAAACATTCAGTACTTC. This gives the protein CSASGLAGLKNIQYF.

J is TRBJ2-7 and V is TRBV9; TRBD2 matches 7 bases. J was trimmed by 3 bases and V by 3 bases; bases with no gene match: 9. CDR1 is SGDLS and CDR2 is YYNGEE in the germline V gene. The CDR3 totals 15 residues. CDR3 residues: CASSEGSSGLYEQYF. The CDR3 region has the DNA TGTGCCAGCAGCGAAGGTTCTAGCGGACTCTACGAGCAGTACTTC.

The chain joins TRBV11-2 to TRBJ2-4; 8 positions match TRBD2. The better agreement between TRBJ2-5 and the DNA end casts doubt on the J call. This CDR3 spans 22 amino acids. From germline, CDR1 is SGHAT and CDR2 FQNNGV. The CDR3 region is CASSSKGSGLAGPLLRGETQYF. The DNA for the CDR3 is TGTGCCAGCAGCTCGAAAGGTAGTGGGCTAGCGGGCCCTCTCCTCCGCGGGGAGACCCAGTACTTC.

V is TRBV7-9 and J is TRBJ1-2; 7 bases fit TRBD1. Germline values: CDR1 SEHNR, CDR2 FQNEAQ (reference sequence). J was trimmed by 7 bases and V by 5 bases; bases with no gene match: 7. This CDR3 spans 13 amino acids. The CDR3 loop is CASSGRGGGGYTF. The CDR3 coding sequence is TGTGCCAGCAGCGGACGAGGGGGCGGTGGCTACACCTTC.

This clonotype was seen a single time. V is TRBV4-1 and J is TRBJ2-2; 14 bases are shared with TRBD2. There are 19 residues in the CDR3. Germline lookup yields CDR1 MGHRA and CDR2 YSYEKL. Trimming removed 4 bases from V and 0 bases from J; junction bases left unmatched: 7. Here the CDR3 reads CASSPQGLAGVPNTGELFF. The CDR3 bases are TGCGCCAGCAGCCCCCAGGGACTAGCGGGAGTCCCGAACACCGGGGAGCTGTTTTTT.

This clonotype turned up a few times. The chain links TRBV3-1 to TRBJ2-3; 13 positions agree with TRBD2. The V gene's germline CDR1 is LGHDT and CDR2 YNNKEL (reference sequence). With V trimmed by 2 bases and J by 6 bases, 5 bases remained unmatched. The CDR3 covers 16 residues. The CDR3 DNA reads TGTGCCAGCAGCCAAACTAGCGGGAGGGCCCGGGATACGCAGTATTTT. This sequence encodes CASSQTSGRARDTQYF.

This clonotype appeared a single time. The chain is built from TRBV20-1 and TRBJ2-5, with TRBD2 identical over 7 bases. In germline, CDR1 is DFQATT, CDR2 SNEGSKA (reference sequence). The CDR3 contains 13 residues. Trimming at V came to 6 bases and at J to 4 bases, leaving 8 bases not matched to a gene. The CDR3 sequence is CSAGGAGPETQYF. CDR3 nucleotides: TGCAGTGCGGGAGGGGCGGGGCCAGAGACCCAGTACTTC.

Regarding this clonotype: The junction departs from germline at one end; a sequencing error may be responsible. The V gene is TRBV15, the J gene TRBJ2-5; 10 positions match TRBD2. The CDR3 runs to 18 residues. The germline gives CDR1 LNHNV, CDR2 YYDKDF (reference sequence). This CDR3 reads CATSRLPPSGGNEETQYF. DNA of the CDR3: TGTGCTACCAGCAGACTCCCACCTAGCGGGGGAAATGAAGAGACCCAGTACTTC.

The V and J genes are TRBV6-5 and TRBJ2-7; 9 bases match TRBD2. The junction had 9 bases not matched to a gene; V was cut back by 4 bases and J by 5 bases. Germline CDR1 is MNHEY and CDR2 is SVGAGI. CDR3 length: 15 amino acids. The chain's CDR3 is CASSLFPSGTHEQYF. CDR3 DNA: TGTGCCAGCAGTTTATTTCCTAGCGGGACACACGAGCAGTACTTC.

The chain employs TRBV27 and TRBJ2-1; D call uncertain. Trimming pared 5 bases from V and 9 bases from J, leaving 14 bases between. Looked up from germline, CDR1 is MNHEY and CDR2 is SMNVEV (reference sequence). The CDR3 is 13 amino acids. The CDR3 DNA sequence: TGTGCCAGCAGTCCCCACGACCTAGTTGAGCAGTTCTTC. This translates into CASSPHDLVEQFF.

The chain has TRBV3-1 and TRBJ2-1; maybe TRBD1 (5 bases). The V gene lost 1 base and the J gene lost 10 bases, with 11 bases spanning the gap. Germline V CDR1 and CDR2: LGHDT, YNNKEL (reference sequence). This CDR3 is 13 amino acids long. The chain's CDR3 is CASSQGTWGEQFF. In DNA, the CDR3 is TGTGCCAGCAGCCAAGGGACATGGGGCGAGCAGTTCTTC.

The chain uses TRBV10-3 and TRBJ1-6, with 8 bases matching TRBD1. The CDR3 spans 16 residues. Germline CDR1 and CDR2: ENHRY and SYGVKD. With V trimmed by 6 bases and J by 2 bases, 6 bases remained unmatched. Written as DNA, the CDR3 is TGTGCCATCAGCCAAGGGGGACAGGCCTATAATTCACCCCTCCACTTT. Its translation: CAISQGGQAYNSPLHF.

The chain uses TRBV20-1 and TRBJ1-2, with TRBD1 matching 10 bases. CDR3 size: 15 residues. In germline, CDR1 is DFQATT, CDR2 SNEGSKA (reference sequence). V gave up 4 bases and J gave up 8 bases; unmatched junction bases: 13. CDR3 coding DNA: TGCAGTGCTAAGACAGGGGGCTTTAACATAGGCGGCTACACCTTC. Translated: CSAKTGGFNIGGYTF.

V usage is TRBV5-1 and J usage is TRBJ2-7; perhaps TRBD2 as D (6 bases). Germline loops: CDR1 SGHRS, CDR2 YFSETQ. The CDR3 consists of 15 residues. Trimming left V 5 bases short and J 0 bases short, with 15 bases between. The CDR3 DNA sequence: TGCGCCAGCAGACGGGCGGGATTTAGCTCCTACGAGCAGTACTTC. It translates to CASRRAGFSSYEQYF.

The CDR3 DNA is TGCAGTGCTCCCGGATCGTTCGGCTACACCTTC. Protein sequence: CSAPGSFGYTF. V and J are TRBV20-1 and TRBJ1-2; D is unresolved. The V end was cut by 5 bases, the J end by 8 bases, with 12 bases between. Germline CDR1 DFQATT, CDR2 SNEGSKA (reference sequence). The CDR3 has 11 residues.

The CDR3 loop is CASSRGQAYNEQYF. CDR3 DNA: TGTGCCAGCAGTCGGGGACAGGCCTACAATGAGCAGTACTTC. This chain links TRBV2 with TRBJ2-7; 8 nucleotides align to TRBD1. V trimming: 5 bases; J trimming: 7 bases; junction bases outside the gene matches: 10. CDR1 SNHLY and CDR2 FYNNEI come from the germline V gene. The CDR3 runs to 14 residues.